This entry lists 15 T cell receptor beta chains sequenced from one sample in a study of T cells in Graves' hyperthyroidism and ophthalmopathy. RNA transcripts served as the template for amplifying TCR beta CDR3 regions. A set of HTBI primers served as the primers for a first-round RT-PCR of the TCR CDR3. TCRdb reprocessed the multiplex PCR reads with MiXCR, giving one entry per CDR3 protein. The data hold around 700,000 distinct CDR3 sequences, with around 20% observed a single time. The sequencing input was blood. All receptors derive from a woman aged 45-65 years with Graves' hyperthyroidism that later progressed to Graves' ophthalmopathy.

The chain joins TRBV5-6 to TRBJ2-7, with TRBD1 matching over 7 bases. Per germline, CDR1 SGHDT and CDR2 YYEEEE. Trimming took 4 bases from V and 6 from J; bases not matched to a gene: 7. The CDR3 extends over 13 amino acids. The chain's CDR3 is CASSETGRLEQYF. The CDR3 DNA sequence: TGTGCCAGCAGCGAGACAGGGCGACTCGAGCAGTACTTC.

This clonotype was counted ten times or more. The chain couples TRBV18 to TRBJ1-5; TRBD1 agrees at 7 bases. The CDR3 has 17 residues. Germline values: CDR1 KGHSH, CDR2 LQKENI. V lost 1 base and J lost 2; bases outside the gene matches: 8. The CDR3, as DNA: TGTGCCAGCTCACCACAACAGGGGAAGGGGCGCAATCAGCCCCAGCATTTT. Translation: CASSPQQGKGRNQPQHF.

This clonotype was detected only a few times. The chain couples TRBV12-3 or TRBV12-4 to TRBJ1-5; 7 bases fit TRBD1. V lost 5 bases, J lost 1 base, and 11 bases stayed unmatched. The CDR3 sequence is 17 residues long. The CDR3 region has the DNA TGTGCCAGCAGTCAATCGACAGGGATCTTCAGCAATCAGCCCCAGCATTTT. It specifies CASSQSTGIFSNQPQHF.

CDR3 in DNA: TGTGCCAGCAGTTTGTTACCCAGCGGGAGAAACGAGCAGTACTTC. Translated: CASSLLPSGRNEQYF. The rearrangement joins TRBV12-3 or TRBV12-4 to TRBJ2-7; 8 bases fit TRBD2. The CDR3 consists of 15 residues. V trimming: 3 bases; J trimming: 5 bases; junction bases outside the gene matches: 9.

In DNA form, the CDR3 reads TGTGCCACCAGCAGGGAAGGGATCAATCAGCCCCAGCATTTT. Its translation is CATSREGINQPQHF. The chain links TRBV15 to TRBJ1-5; D unclear. The CDR3 loop spans 14 amino acids. V gave up 3 bases and J gave up 3 bases, with 9 bases separating them. CDR1 and CDR2 from the germline V gene are LNHNV and YYDKDF (reference sequence).

Only a few counts were recorded for this clonotype. The chain combines TRBV6-1 with TRBJ1-1; D remains ambiguous. This CDR3 region has 13 residues. Between the trimmed V and J ends, which lost 6 bases and 1 base, there was a span of 9 bases. Germline V gene lookup returns CDR1 MNHNS and CDR2 SASEGT. CDR3 sequence (DNA): TGTGCCAGCAGACCAAGGAGGAACACTGAAGCTTTCTTT. Protein: CASRPRRNTEAFF.

The chain recombines TRBV7-2 with TRBJ2-3, with TRBD2 identical over 7 bases. Germline CDR1 SGHTA, CDR2 FQGNSA. J lost 1 base, V lost 5 bases, and 6 bases had no gene match. This CDR3 is built from 15 residues. The CDR3 here is CASSDRDYGTDTQYF. CDR3 DNA: TGTGCCAGCAGCGACCGGGACTACGGCACAGATACGCAGTATTTT. The variable domain in full, with the rest retrieved from reference TRBV7-2 and TRBJ2-3, is GAGVSQSPSNKVTEKGKDVELRCDPISGHTALYWYRQSLGQGLEFLIYFQGNSAPDKSGLPSDRFSAERTGGSVSTLTIQRTQQEDSAVYLCASSDRDYGTDTQYFGPGTRLTVL.

This clonotype was detected many times. V usage is TRBV12-3 or TRBV12-4 and J usage is TRBJ1-2; D is possibly TRBD1 (5 bases). The CDR3 runs to 12 residues. With 8 bases removed from V and 9 bases from J, the gap between germline ends came to 16 bases. CDR3 protein: CASSLGVVSYTF. In DNA form, the CDR3 reads TGTGCCAGCTCTTTGGGGGTCGTGAGCTACACCTTC.

This clonotype has more than one count but fewer than ten. V usage is TRBV6-1 and J usage is TRBJ2-7, with TRBD1 matching 7 bases. The CDR3 runs to 12 residues. The germline V gene encodes CDR1 MNHNS and CDR2 SASEGT. V lost 6 bases, J lost 5 bases, and 4 bases stayed unmatched. CDR3 protein: CASSRTGHEQYF. The CDR3 nucleotides are TGTGCCAGCAGCAGGACAGGACACGAGCAGTACTTC.

This clonotype was detected a few times. V and J are TRBV6-5 and TRBJ2-1; TRBD1 might be the D (5 bases). Germline assignment: CDR1 MNHEY and CDR2 SVGAGI. V was trimmed by 2 bases and J by 0 bases, leaving 14 bases between them. The CDR3 sequence is 17 residues long. CDR3 in amino acids: CASSYARQPTSYNEQFF. The CDR3 nucleotides are TGTGCCAGCAGTTACGCCCGACAGCCGACCTCCTACAATGAGCAGTTCTTC.

This clonotype has a handful of counts. CDR3 sequence (DNA): TGTGCCATCAGCGATTGGGGGGTAAGCAATCAGCCCCAGCATTTT. This translates into CAISDWGVSNQPQHF. The gene calls are TRBV10-3 and TRBJ1-5; TRBD1 might be the D (5 bases). Germline CDR1 is ENHRY and CDR2 is SYGVKD. Trimming stripped 6 bases from V and 1 base from J, with 13 bases between. The CDR3 covers 15 residues.

In its sample, this clonotype was seen many times. DNA of the CDR3: TGTGCCAGCAGCTTAGGGGGTACTAACTATGGCTACACCTTC. Amino acids: CASSLGGTNYGYTF. The chain uses TRBV11-2 and TRBJ1-2; D gene unclear. Germline values: CDR1 SGHAT, CDR2 FQNNGV. The CDR3 is 14 amino acids. V lost 1 base and J 0 bases, leaving 6 bases between the germline ends.

V and J are TRBV7-2 and TRBJ1-4, with TRBD1 identical over 7 bases. Trimming cost V 4 bases and J 2 bases; bases outside gene matches: 7. The CDR3 has 16 amino acids. Germline-derived CDR1 and CDR2 are SGHTA and FQGNSA. The CDR3 DNA sequence: TGTGCCAGCAGCTCCCAAGGGGGACAGACTAATGAAAAACTGTTTTTT. It encodes CASSSQGGQTNEKLFF.

This clonotype has a count of ten or more. The gene calls are TRBV30 and TRBJ1-1; 8 bases fit TRBD1. The CDR3 loop spans 14 amino acids. Germline V gene lookup returns CDR1 GTSNPN and CDR2 SVGIG (reference sequence). V was pared by 4 bases and J by 6 bases, with 10 bases of the junction left unmatched. As DNA, the CDR3 is TGTGCCTGGATGACAGGGGCCCAGAAGTCTGAAGCTTTCTTT. It yields the protein CAWMTGAQKSEAFF.

CDR3: CASSLGVSSNYGYTF. For the CDR3, the DNA is TGTGCCAGCAGCTTAGGAGTTTCCAGTAACTATGGCTACACCTTC. The rearrangement uses TRBV7-3 and TRBJ1-2; D gene uncertain. Trimming pared 2 bases from V and 1 base from J, leaving 11 bases between. CDR3 size: 15 residues. CDR1 and CDR2 (germline): SGHTA, FQGTGA.